This TCR beta chain was captured by sequencing in a study of blood T cell repertoires in COVID-19 (dated by TCRdb to the early 2020s). Notes on the research overall: Samples from collaborators originated in the United States, Italy and Spain and spanned both the acute and convalescent phases of COVID-19. The samples were drawn from the first 160 participants of the ongoing ImmuneRACE study and from some 1,300 subjects provided by 6 global collaborators. Nearly every sample came with metadata listing a de-identified subject ID, COVID-19 status, age in years and sex. A freely available public database, intended as a resource for researchers studying the immune response to SARS-CoV-2, is where the repertoires were released. The material from the prospective study consisted of cDNA or gDNA derived from T cells, B-cell-depleted T cells, or PBMCs. Where HLA class I and class II types were available, the types were taken from metadata supplied by the sample provider, not from assay-based typing. Deeply sampled blood TCRbeta repertoires from subjects exposed to, actively infected with, or recovered from COVID-19 were included in the dataset.

TCRbeta CDR3 regions were amplified from genomic DNA using the immunoSEQ Assay, a bias-controlled multiplex PCR. For the original study's pipeline: Nucleated cell counts per sample were estimated from amplification of reference gene primers within the assay. To quantify the absolute abundance of each unique TCRbeta CDR3 rearrangement, sequence reads were collapsed and filtered. Productive Simpson clonality was computed per sample as the square root of Simpson's diversity index over productive rearrangements. In TCRdb, the immuneACCESS table is reduced to in-frame sequences with V and J assigned. These tables do not hold every clone; where another copy was compared, an unresolved V gene accounts for under half, and the others remain unexplained. V, J and clone size are taken as reported in that table, and D and trimming were inferred from the DNA itself. The sample profile shows approximately 400,000 clones; 81% of them were found once. 1.1% of the sample goes to the ten largest clones.

Whole blood was collected in K2EDTA tubes by collaborating institutions according to the institutions' own protocols. Collaborator samples were shipped for TCRbeta analysis as frozen whole blood, isolated PBMCs, or DNA extracted from either sample type. Worth noting for this clone: There is no known antigen for this receptor. Within one base of it there is no much larger clone, and no base qualities were kept.

What the study reported, not specific to this receptor: Clinical and demographic metadata were provided uncurated, with the amount varying by source and participant.

This TCR was recovered from a human donor with acute or convalescent COVID-19. The donor label of this sample is uncertain. Sequencing used peripheral blood.

Read as DNA, the sequence is TGTGCCAGTAGTATACTCCCCTCTGGGGCCAACGTCCTGACTTTC. Protein translation: CASSILPSGANVLTF. The V gene is TRBV19 and the J gene is TRBJ2-6; the D gene is unclear. V is shortened by 2 bases, J by 0 bases, and the region joining them spans 5 bases. For CDR1 and CDR2, the germline V gene (reference sequence) lists LNHDA and SQIVND. The CDR3 has 15 amino acids, counting the end cysteine and phenylalanine. This entry keeps only the CDR3 DNA: 45 bases, framed from base 1.